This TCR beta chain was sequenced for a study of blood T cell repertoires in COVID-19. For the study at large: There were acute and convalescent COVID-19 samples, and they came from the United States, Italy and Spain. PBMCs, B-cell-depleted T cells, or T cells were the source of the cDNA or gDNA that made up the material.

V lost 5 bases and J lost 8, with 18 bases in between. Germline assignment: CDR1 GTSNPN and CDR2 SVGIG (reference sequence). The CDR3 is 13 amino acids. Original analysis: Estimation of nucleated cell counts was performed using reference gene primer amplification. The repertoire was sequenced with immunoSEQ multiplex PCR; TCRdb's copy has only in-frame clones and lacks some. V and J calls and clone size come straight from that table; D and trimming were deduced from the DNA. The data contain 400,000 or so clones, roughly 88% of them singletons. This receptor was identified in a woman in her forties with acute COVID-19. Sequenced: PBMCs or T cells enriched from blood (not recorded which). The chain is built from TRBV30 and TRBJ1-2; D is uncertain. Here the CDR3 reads CAWHNPGAWGYTF. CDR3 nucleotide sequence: TGTGCCTGGCACAACCCCGGAGCGTGGGGCTACACCTTC.